The sequence of this T cell receptor beta chain was determined in a study of T cells in Graves' hyperthyroidism and ophthalmopathy. General study points: Classification by a 13 V-J model distinguished ophthalmopathy from stable hyperthyroidism.

Germline V gene lookup returns CDR1 SNHLY and CDR2 FYNNEI. The CDR3 is 11 amino acids. The investigators amplified TCR beta CDR3 regions from RNA transcripts. HTBI primers were the set used in a first-round RT-PCR of the TCR CDR3. TCRdb re-called the multiplex PCR reads through MiXCR, storing one row per CDR3 protein. The table lists roughly 500,000 distinct CDR3 sequences, approximately 48% of them singletons. This clonotype came up a few times. Its antigen remains unknown. Patients with uncontrolled infections, other autoimmune diseases, pregnancy or lactation were excluded. This clonotype was obtained from an adult woman with Graves' disease, either hyperthyroidism or ophthalmopathy (not recorded which). The rearrangement links TRBV2 to TRBJ1-3; D is possibly TRBD1 (6 bases). The material sequenced was peripheral blood or thyroid tissue (not recorded which). The CDR3 nucleotides read TGTGGGACAGCCTCTGGAAACACCATATATTTT. As protein: CGTASGNTIYF. The complete variable domain, with remaining parts taken from reference TRBV2 and TRBJ1-3, reads EPEVTQTPSHQVTQMGQEVILRCVPISNHLYFYWYRQILGQKVEFLVSFYNNEISEKSEIFDDQFSVERPDGSNFTLKIRSTKLEDSAMYFCGTASGNTIYFGEGSWLTVV.